The rows below give T cell receptor beta chains drawn from one sample of a study of control samples from healthy donors and cancer patients. Using immunoSEQ multiplex PCR, the repertoire was profiled, and TCRdb retains in-frame clones only, with some absent. In the table there are about 86,000 clones, approximately 93% of which are singletons. Sequencing used blood. All receptors come from a woman aged 25 to 45 in good health. The CDR3 runs from the conserved cysteine through the conserved F or W. A D gene is named only where the DNA matches it firmly. Some rows have no size entry. The others give once, few or many, or a class for an expanded clone.

d_call j_call clone_size v_call cdr3_nt cdr3_aa
NA TRBJ1-1 NA TRBV19 TGTGCCAGTTCACAGGGATCGGACACTGAAGCTTTCTTT CASSQGSDTEAFF
NA TRBJ2-7 NA TRBV4-1 TGCGCCAGCAGCCAAGATTGGCCAGGCCTAACCTACGAGCAGTACTTC CASSQDWPGLTYEQYF
TRBD2 TRBJ2-3 NA TRBV15 TGTGCCACCAGCGTTCGTCGGGACTACCTCACAGATACGCAGTATTTT CATSVRRDYLTDTQYF
TRBD1 TRBJ2-5 NA TRBV6-1 TGTGCCAGCAGTGAAGACCCCGGGACAGCTCAAGAGACCCAGTACTTC CASSEDPGTAQETQYF
TRBD2 TRBJ2-5 few TRBV6-4 TGTGCCAGCAGTGCTTTAGCGGGGGAAGGGGAGACCCAGTACTTC CASSALAGEGETQYF
NA TRBJ1-2 NA TRBV2 TGTGCCAGCAGTGAACCCCGGGAAGTTCAAATCTATGGCTACACCTTC CASSEPREVQIYGYTF
NA TRBJ1-4 NA TRBV4-1 TGCGCCAGCAGCCAAGGAGGAGGGAGTGAAAAACTGTTTTTT CASSQGGGSEKLFF
NA TRBJ1-1 NA TRBV7-9 TGTGCCAGCAGCGGCGACGGTCCTGAAGCTTTCTTT CASSGDGPEAFF
NA TRBJ2-7 NA TRBV5-1 TGCGCCAGCAGCTGGGGGGAAATGACCTACGAGCAGTACTTC CASSWGEMTYEQYF
NA TRBJ1-1 NA TRBV7-9 TGTGCCAGCAGCTTGATGAACACTGAAGCTTTCTTT CASSLMNTEAFF
NA TRBJ1-1 NA TRBV5-4 TGTGCCAGCTCCCAAGGGGCAATAAGTGAAGCTTTCTTT CASSQGAISEAFF
TRBD1 TRBJ2-1 NA TRBV11-2 TGTGCCAGCAGCTGGGGACAGGGGGGTTACAATGAGCAGTTCTTC CASSWGQGGYNEQFF
TRBD1 TRBJ1-2 few TRBV7-2 TGTGCCAGCAGCTTCGACAGGGGTGGAAGGTACACCTTC CASSFDRGGRYTF
NA TRBJ2-6 NA TRBV21-1 TGTGCCAGCACAGAAGGGGGCTCTGGGGCCAACGTCCTGACTTTC CASTEGGSGANVLTF
NA TRBJ1-5 NA TRBV19 TGTGCCAGTAGTCCGGGCCTCAATCAGCCCCAGCATTTT CASSPGLNQPQHF
NA TRBJ1-4 NA TRBV6-2/TRBV6-3 TGTGCCAGCAGTTACGGAGGCACAACTAATGAAAAACTGTTTTTT CASSYGGTTNEKLFF
TRBD2 TRBJ2-1 NA TRBV11-3 TGTGCCAGCAGCTCCCGTCTAGCGGCTAACAATGAGCAGTTCTTC CASSSRLAANNEQFF
NA TRBJ1-2 once TRBV15 TGTGCCACCAGTGATGGGGGTCCAGGATTCTATGGCTACACCTTC CATSDGGPGFYGYTF
NA TRBJ1-1 NA TRBV2 TGTGCCAGCAGTGAAAACAGCCCTGAAGCTTTCTTT CASSENSPEAFF
TRBD1 TRBJ1-6 once TRBV3-1/TRBV3-2 TGTGCCAGCAGCCCCCAGGACAGGAGCTCCTATAATTCACCCCTCCACTTT CASSPQDRSSYNSPLHF
NA TRBJ2-2 NA TRBV4-1 TGCGCCAGCAGCGAGGTCAGTTCCCCCGGGGAGCTGTTTTTT CASSEVSSPGELFF
NA TRBJ2-2 NA TRBV7-9 TGTGCCAGCAGCTTTTTCGAGAACACCGGGGAGCTGTTTTTT CASSFFENTGELFF
NA TRBJ1-1 NA TRBV30 TGTGCCTGGATTTATACTGAAGCTTTCTTT CAWIYTEAFF
NA TRBJ2-7 NA TRBV6-1 TGTGCCAGCAGTGAAAGGTGGGGGACCTACGAGCAGTACTTC CASSERWGTYEQYF
TRBD1 TRBJ2-5 NA TRBV5-1 TGCGCCAGCAGCTTGGGGGACAGGGGAGAGACCCAGTACTTC CASSLGDRGETQYF
NA TRBJ1-2 NA TRBV11-2 TGTGCCAGCACCTTGGTTGACAGGCCTTATGGCTACACCTTC CASTLVDRPYGYTF
NA TRBJ1-1 once TRBV10-3 TGTGCCATTACGGACAGCTTAATGAACACTGAAGCTTTCTTT CAITDSLMNTEAFF
TRBD2 TRBJ2-2 NA TRBV5-1 TGCGCCAGCAGCTTAATCACTAGCGGCCCCACCGGGGAGCTGTTTTTT CASSLITSGPTGELFF